A selection of T cell receptor beta chains follows, all from one sample in a study of blood T cell repertoires in COVID-19. The data were produced by immunoSEQ multiplex PCR, yet TCRdb's version contains in-frame clones alone and is incomplete. In the table there are nearly 350,000 clones, about 89% of which are singletons. Sequenced input: peripheral blood. The receptors originated from a woman between 45 and 65 years old with COVID-19, enrolled during active disease. The CDR3 runs from the conserved cysteine through the conserved F or W. The order of the fields is D gene, CDR3 length, J gene, V gene, CDR3 protein. The D gene is left open where the match is weak.

D gene: -; CDR3 length: 15; J gene: TRBJ1-3; V gene: TRBV7-9; CDR3 protein: CASSPPDGTGNTIYF
D gene: -; CDR3 length: 15; J gene: TRBJ1-6; V gene: TRBV5-6; CDR3 protein: CASSLDADYNSPLHF
D gene: -; CDR3 length: 14; J gene: TRBJ1-1; V gene: TRBV29-1; CDR3 protein: CSVEDLQGNTEAFF
D gene: TRBD1; CDR3 length: 15; J gene: TRBJ2-7; V gene: TRBV7-2; CDR3 protein: CASSLSSGQVSEQYF
D gene: TRBD1; CDR3 length: 14; J gene: TRBJ2-5; V gene: TRBV7-2; CDR3 protein: CASSLGTGWETQYF
D gene: TRBD2; CDR3 length: 14; J gene: TRBJ2-7; V gene: TRBV27; CDR3 protein: CASSPGTSGYEQYF
D gene: -; CDR3 length: 13; J gene: TRBJ1-2; V gene: TRBV29-1; CDR3 protein: CSALSPSGYGYTF
D gene: -; CDR3 length: 19; J gene: TRBJ1-2; V gene: TRBV24-1; CDR3 protein: CASLRGLRDRGSGDYGYTF
D gene: -; CDR3 length: 14; J gene: TRBJ1-3; V gene: TRBV12-5; CDR3 protein: CASGRTSSGNTIYF
D gene: -; CDR3 length: 14; J gene: TRBJ1-1; V gene: TRBV7-9; CDR3 protein: CASSRPPGNTEAFF
D gene: TRBD2; CDR3 length: 18; J gene: TRBJ2-1; V gene: TRBV2; CDR3 protein: CARRSGTSGGSSYNEQFF
D gene: TRBD2; CDR3 length: 18; J gene: TRBJ2-7; V gene: TRBV11-2; CDR3 protein: CASSNSGRTTSPIYEQYF
D gene: -; CDR3 length: 13; J gene: TRBJ2-3; V gene: TRBV7-2; CDR3 protein: CASSTRQTDTQYF
D gene: TRBD2; CDR3 length: 19; J gene: TRBJ2-3; V gene: TRBV5-1; CDR3 protein: CASSLGNSGSFSLTDTQYF
D gene: TRBD2; CDR3 length: 15; J gene: TRBJ2-1; V gene: TRBV4-1; CDR3 protein: CASSQVTGAGGEQFF
D gene: -; CDR3 length: 13; J gene: TRBJ2-7; V gene: TRBV29-1; CDR3 protein: CSVEAQSSYEQYF
D gene: TRBD1; CDR3 length: 14; J gene: TRBJ2-3; V gene: TRBV7-9; CDR3 protein: CASSSDRSTDTQYF
D gene: -; CDR3 length: 15; J gene: TRBJ1-2; V gene: TRBV6-6; CDR3 protein: CASSYSPMEWYGYTF
D gene: TRBD2; CDR3 length: 15; J gene: TRBJ2-3; V gene: TRBV30; CDR3 protein: CAWSKGLAGGDTQYF
D gene: TRBD1; CDR3 length: 15; J gene: TRBJ1-1; V gene: TRBV2; CDR3 protein: CASSERFGQGAGAFF
D gene: -; CDR3 length: 13; J gene: TRBJ1-5; V gene: TRBV7-3; CDR3 protein: CASSPGGNQPQHF
D gene: TRBD2; CDR3 length: 15; J gene: TRBJ2-3; V gene: TRBV10-1; CDR3 protein: CASSEPSGHTDTQYF
D gene: -; CDR3 length: 12; J gene: TRBJ1-5; V gene: TRBV30; CDR3 protein: CAWSSGVGPQHF
D gene: -; CDR3 length: 17; J gene: TRBJ2-7; V gene: TRBV21-1; CDR3 protein: CASSNEGSSGRVYEQYF
D gene: -; CDR3 length: 13; J gene: TRBJ1-2; V gene: TRBV7-8; CDR3 protein: CASSLADRYGYTF
D gene: TRBD1; CDR3 length: 14; J gene: TRBJ2-7; V gene: TRBV2; CDR3 protein: CAKKTGGSPAEQYF
D gene: TRBD2; CDR3 length: 14; J gene: TRBJ2-1; V gene: TRBV29-1; CDR3 protein: CSVVLRPSGGEQFF
D gene: -; CDR3 length: 14; J gene: TRBJ2-5; V gene: TRBV7-9; CDR3 protein: CASSLIPGEETQYF
D gene: -; CDR3 length: 15; J gene: TRBJ2-2; V gene: TRBV9; CDR3 protein: CASSVTGLGTGELFF
D gene: TRBD1; CDR3 length: 16; J gene: TRBJ2-2; V gene: TRBV7-9; CDR3 protein: CASSFRQGPATGELFF
D gene: TRBD1; CDR3 length: 13; J gene: TRBJ1-2; V gene: TRBV6-5; CDR3 protein: CASRDQGAGGYTF
D gene: -; CDR3 length: 14; J gene: TRBJ2-2; V gene: TRBV4-1; CDR3 protein: CASNLEGNTGELFF
D gene: TRBD2; CDR3 length: 15; J gene: TRBJ2-3; V gene: TRBV7-9; CDR3 protein: CASSPGGTSTDTQYF
D gene: -; CDR3 length: 14; J gene: TRBJ2-6; V gene: TRBV30; CDR3 protein: CAWRRSSGANVLTF
D gene: -; CDR3 length: 13; J gene: TRBJ2-7; V gene: TRBV7-7; CDR3 protein: CASSLLRDSEQYF
D gene: -; CDR3 length: 15; J gene: TRBJ2-7; V gene: TRBV14; CDR3 protein: CASSPGTLPSYEQYF
D gene: -; CDR3 length: 15; J gene: TRBJ2-7; V gene: TRBV7-6; CDR3 protein: CASSLGQGSGYEQYF
D gene: TRBD2; CDR3 length: 15; J gene: TRBJ2-7; V gene: TRBV25-1; CDR3 protein: CASSEYSGSSYEQYF
D gene: TRBD2; CDR3 length: 14; J gene: TRBJ2-1; V gene: TRBV15; CDR3 protein: CATSRVAGANEQFF
D gene: TRBD1; CDR3 length: 14; J gene: TRBJ2-7; V gene: TRBV19; CDR3 protein: CASSTSTGWYEQYF
D gene: -; CDR3 length: 13; J gene: TRBJ1-1; V gene: TRBV7-9; CDR3 protein: CASSSGINTEAFF
D gene: -; CDR3 length: 15; J gene: TRBJ2-6; V gene: TRBV18; CDR3 protein: CASSPRKAGANVLTF
D gene: -; CDR3 length: 13; J gene: TRBJ2-2; V gene: TRBV7-9; CDR3 protein: CASSLGDTGELFF
D gene: TRBD1; CDR3 length: 11; J gene: TRBJ1-1; V gene: TRBV20-1; CDR3 protein: CSADRGTEAFF
D gene: TRBD1; CDR3 length: 17; J gene: TRBJ1-5; V gene: TRBV10-2; CDR3 protein: CASSEGDRVRARQPQHF
D gene: -; CDR3 length: 18; J gene: TRBJ1-2; V gene: TRBV19; CDR3 protein: CASSISYLTQGNNYGYTF
D gene: TRBD2; CDR3 length: 15; J gene: TRBJ2-5; V gene: TRBV7-2; CDR3 protein: CASSRTSGSGETQYF
D gene: TRBD1; CDR3 length: 16; J gene: TRBJ1-2; V gene: TRBV11-2; CDR3 protein: CASSFSAGQSFYGYTF
D gene: TRBD2; CDR3 length: 13; J gene: TRBJ2-1; V gene: TRBV30; CDR3 protein: CAWSKTSINEQFF